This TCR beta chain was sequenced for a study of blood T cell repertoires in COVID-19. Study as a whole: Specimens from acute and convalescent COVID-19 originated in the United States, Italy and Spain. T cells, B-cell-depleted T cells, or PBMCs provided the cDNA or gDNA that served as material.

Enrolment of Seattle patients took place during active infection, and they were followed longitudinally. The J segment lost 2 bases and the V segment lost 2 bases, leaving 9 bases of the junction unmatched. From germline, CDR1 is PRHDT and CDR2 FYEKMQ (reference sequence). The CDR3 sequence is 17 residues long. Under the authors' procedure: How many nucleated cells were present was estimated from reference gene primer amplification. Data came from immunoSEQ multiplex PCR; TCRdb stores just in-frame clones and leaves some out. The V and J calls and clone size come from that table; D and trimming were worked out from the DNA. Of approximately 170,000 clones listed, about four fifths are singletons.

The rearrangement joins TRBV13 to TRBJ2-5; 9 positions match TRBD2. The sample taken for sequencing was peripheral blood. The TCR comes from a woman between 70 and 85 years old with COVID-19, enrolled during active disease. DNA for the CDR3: TGTGCCAGCAGCTTATATGTGACTAGCGGCTCTCAAGAGACCCAGTACTTC. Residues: CASSLYVTSGSQETQYF.